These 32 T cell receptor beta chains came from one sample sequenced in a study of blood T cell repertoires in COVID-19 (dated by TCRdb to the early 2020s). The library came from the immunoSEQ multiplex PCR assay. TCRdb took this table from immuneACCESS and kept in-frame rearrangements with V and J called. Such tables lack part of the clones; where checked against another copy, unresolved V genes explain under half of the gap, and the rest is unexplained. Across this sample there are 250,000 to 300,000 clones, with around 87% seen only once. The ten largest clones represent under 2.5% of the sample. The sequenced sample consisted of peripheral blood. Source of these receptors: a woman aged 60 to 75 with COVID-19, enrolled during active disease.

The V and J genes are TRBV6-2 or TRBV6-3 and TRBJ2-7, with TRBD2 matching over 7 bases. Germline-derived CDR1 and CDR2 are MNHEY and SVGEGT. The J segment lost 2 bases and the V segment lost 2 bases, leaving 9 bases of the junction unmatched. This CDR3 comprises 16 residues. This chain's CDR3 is CASSYRPGEGPYEQYF. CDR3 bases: TGTGCCAGCAGTTACCGCCCGGGGGAGGGCCCCTACGAGCAGTACTTC.

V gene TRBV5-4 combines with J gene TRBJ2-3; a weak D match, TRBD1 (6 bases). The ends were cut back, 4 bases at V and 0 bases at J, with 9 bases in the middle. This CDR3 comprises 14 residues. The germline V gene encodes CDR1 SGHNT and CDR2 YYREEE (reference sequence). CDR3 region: CASSPDRSTDTQYF. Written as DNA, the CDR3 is TGTGCCAGCAGCCCAGACAGGAGCACAGATACGCAGTATTTT.

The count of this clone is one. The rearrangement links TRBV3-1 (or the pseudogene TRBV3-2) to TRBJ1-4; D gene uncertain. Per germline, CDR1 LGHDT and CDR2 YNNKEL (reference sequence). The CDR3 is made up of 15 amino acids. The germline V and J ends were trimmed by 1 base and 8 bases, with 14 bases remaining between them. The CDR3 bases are TGTGCCAGCAGCCAAGTCCCGACGAGAGGGGAAAAACTGTTTTTT. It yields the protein CASSQVPTRGEKLFF.

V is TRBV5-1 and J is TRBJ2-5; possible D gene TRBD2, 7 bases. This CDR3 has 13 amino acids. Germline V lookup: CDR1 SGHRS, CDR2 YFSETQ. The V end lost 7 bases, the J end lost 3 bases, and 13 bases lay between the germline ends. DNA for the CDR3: TGCGCCAGCGGTACGGGGGGCGAAGAGACCCAGTACTTC. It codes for CASGTGGEETQYF.

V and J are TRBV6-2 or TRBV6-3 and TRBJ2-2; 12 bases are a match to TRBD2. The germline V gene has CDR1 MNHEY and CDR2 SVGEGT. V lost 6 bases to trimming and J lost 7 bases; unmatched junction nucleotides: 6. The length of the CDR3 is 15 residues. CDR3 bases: TGTGCCAGCAGCCCTAGCGGGGGGGCCGTCGGGGAGCTGTTTTTT. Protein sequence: CASSPSGGAVGELFF.

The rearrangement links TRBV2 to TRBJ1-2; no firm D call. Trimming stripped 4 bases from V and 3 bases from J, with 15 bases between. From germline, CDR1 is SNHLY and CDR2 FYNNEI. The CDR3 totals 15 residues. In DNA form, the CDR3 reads TGTGCCAGCAGTGTTCCCGGGATGGAAGACTATGGCTACACCTTC. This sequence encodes CASSVPGMEDYGYTF.

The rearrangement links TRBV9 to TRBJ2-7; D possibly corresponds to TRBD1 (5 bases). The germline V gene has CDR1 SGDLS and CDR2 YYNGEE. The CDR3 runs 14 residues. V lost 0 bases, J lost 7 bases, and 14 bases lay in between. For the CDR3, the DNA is TGTGCCAGCAGCGTAGGGTCTGGGGCAGAAGAGCAGTACTTC. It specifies CASSVGSGAEEQYF. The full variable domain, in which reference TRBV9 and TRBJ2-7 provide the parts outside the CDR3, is DSGVTQTPKHLITATGQRVTLRCSPRSGDLSVYWYQQSLDQGLQFLIQYYNGEERAKGNILERFSAQQFPDLHSELNLSSLELGDSALYFCASSVGSGAEEQYFGPGTRLTVT.

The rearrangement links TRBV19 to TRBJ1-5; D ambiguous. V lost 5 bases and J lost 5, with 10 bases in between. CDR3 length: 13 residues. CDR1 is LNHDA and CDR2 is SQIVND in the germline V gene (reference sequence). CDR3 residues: CASSPAQDQPQHF. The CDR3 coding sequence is TGTGCCAGTAGTCCGGCTCAGGATCAGCCCCAGCATTTT.

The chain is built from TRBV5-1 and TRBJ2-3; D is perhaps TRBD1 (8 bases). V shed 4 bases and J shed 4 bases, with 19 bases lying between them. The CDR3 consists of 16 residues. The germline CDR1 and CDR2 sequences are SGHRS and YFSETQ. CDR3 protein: CASSNPTGGASDTQYF. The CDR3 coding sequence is TGCGCCAGCAGCAACCCTACAGGGGGGGCATCAGATACGCAGTATTTT.

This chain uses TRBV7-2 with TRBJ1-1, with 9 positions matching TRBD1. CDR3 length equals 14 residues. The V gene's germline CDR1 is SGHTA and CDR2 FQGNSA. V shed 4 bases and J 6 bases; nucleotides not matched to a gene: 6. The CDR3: CASSSDRGRAEAFF. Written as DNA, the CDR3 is TGTGCCAGCAGCTCAGACAGGGGGAGGGCTGAAGCTTTCTTT.

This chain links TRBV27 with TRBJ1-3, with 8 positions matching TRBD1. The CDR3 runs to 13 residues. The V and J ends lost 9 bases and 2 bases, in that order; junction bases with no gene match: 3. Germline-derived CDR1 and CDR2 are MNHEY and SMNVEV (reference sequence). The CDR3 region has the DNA TGTGCCAGTACGGACAGGGCTGGAAACACCATATATTTT. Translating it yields CASTDRAGNTIYF.

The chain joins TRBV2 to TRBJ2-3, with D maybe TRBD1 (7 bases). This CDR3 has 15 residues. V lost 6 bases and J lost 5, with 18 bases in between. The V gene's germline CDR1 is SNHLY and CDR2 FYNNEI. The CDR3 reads CASSARDSGQDTQYF. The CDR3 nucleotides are TGTGCCAGCAGCGCGCGGGACAGCGGGCAAGATACGCAGTATTTT.

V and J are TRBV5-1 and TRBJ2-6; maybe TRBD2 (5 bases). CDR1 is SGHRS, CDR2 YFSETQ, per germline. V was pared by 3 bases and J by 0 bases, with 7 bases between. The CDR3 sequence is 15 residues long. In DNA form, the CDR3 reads TGCGCCAGCAGCTCGCGGGTCTCTGGGGCCAACGTCCTGACTTTC. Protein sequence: CASSSRVSGANVLTF.

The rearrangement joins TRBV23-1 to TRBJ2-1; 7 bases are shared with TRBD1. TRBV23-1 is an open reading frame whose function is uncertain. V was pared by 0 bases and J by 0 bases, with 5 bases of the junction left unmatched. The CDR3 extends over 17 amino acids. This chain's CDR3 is CASSQSLAGGSYNEQFF. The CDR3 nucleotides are TGCGCCAGCAGTCAATCTCTCGCAGGGGGCTCCTACAATGAGCAGTTCTTC.

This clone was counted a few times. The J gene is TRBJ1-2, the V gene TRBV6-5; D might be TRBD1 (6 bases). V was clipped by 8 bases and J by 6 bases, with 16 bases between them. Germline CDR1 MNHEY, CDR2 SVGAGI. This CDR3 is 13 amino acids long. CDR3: CASPGQSQNGYTF. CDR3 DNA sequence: TGTGCCAGCCCAGGACAGAGCCAAAATGGCTACACCTTC.

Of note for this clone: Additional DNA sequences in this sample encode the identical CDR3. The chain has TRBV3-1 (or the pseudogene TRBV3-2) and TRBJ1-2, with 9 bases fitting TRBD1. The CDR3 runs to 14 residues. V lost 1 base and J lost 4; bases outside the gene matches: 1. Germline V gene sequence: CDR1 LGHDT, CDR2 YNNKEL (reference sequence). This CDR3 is CASSQGQGGYGYTF. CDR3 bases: TGTGCCAGCAGCCAAGGACAGGGGGGCTATGGCTACACCTTC.

The CDR3 DNA is TGTGCCAGCAGGGACAGGGGGAATGGCTACACCTTC. Protein product: CASRDRGNGYTF. The chain combines TRBV2 with TRBJ1-2; 10 bases map to TRBD1. This CDR3 is 12 amino acids long. From germline, CDR1 is SNHLY and CDR2 FYNNEI. The V gene end was trimmed by 6 bases and the J gene end by 6 bases; junction bases not matched to a gene: 1.

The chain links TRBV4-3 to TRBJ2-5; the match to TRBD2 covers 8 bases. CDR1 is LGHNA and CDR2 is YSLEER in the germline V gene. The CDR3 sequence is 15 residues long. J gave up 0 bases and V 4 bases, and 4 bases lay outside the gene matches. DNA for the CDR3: TGCGCCAGCAGCCTGTCGGGGGGGGACCAAGAGACCCAGTACTTC. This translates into CASSLSGGDQETQYF.

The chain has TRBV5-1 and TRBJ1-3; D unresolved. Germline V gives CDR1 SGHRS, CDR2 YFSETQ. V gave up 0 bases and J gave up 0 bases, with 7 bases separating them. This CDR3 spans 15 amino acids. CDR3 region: CASSLDAVSGNTIYF. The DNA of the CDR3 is TGCGCCAGCAGCTTGGATGCGGTCTCTGGAAACACCATATATTTT.

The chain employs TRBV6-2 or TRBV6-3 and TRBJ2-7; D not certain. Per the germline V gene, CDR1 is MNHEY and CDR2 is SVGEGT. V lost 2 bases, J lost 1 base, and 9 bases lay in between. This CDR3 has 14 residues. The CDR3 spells CASSYTSASYEQYF. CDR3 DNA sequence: TGTGCCAGCAGTTACACGTCCGCGTCCTACGAGCAGTACTTC.

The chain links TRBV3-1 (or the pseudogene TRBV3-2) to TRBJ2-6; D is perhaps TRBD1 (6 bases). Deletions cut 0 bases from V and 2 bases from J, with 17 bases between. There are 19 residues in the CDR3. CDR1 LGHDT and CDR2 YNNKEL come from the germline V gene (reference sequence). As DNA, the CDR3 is TGTGCCAGCAGCCAAGATTGGTTAGGCAGGGGAACTGGGGCCAACGTCCTGACTTTC. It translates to CASSQDWLGRGTGANVLTF.

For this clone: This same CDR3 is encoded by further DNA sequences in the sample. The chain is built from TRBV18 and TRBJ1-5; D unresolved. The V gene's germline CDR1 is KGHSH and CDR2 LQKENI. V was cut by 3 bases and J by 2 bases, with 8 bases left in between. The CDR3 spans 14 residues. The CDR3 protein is CASSPTGGNQPQHF. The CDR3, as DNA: TGTGCCAGCTCACCTACCGGTGGCAATCAGCCCCAGCATTTT.

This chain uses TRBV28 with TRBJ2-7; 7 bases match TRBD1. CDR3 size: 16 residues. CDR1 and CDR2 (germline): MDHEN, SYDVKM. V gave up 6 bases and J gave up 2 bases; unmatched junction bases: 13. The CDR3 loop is CASRTSDREFPYEQYF. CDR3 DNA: TGTGCCAGCAGAACCAGCGACAGGGAGTTCCCCTACGAGCAGTACTTC.

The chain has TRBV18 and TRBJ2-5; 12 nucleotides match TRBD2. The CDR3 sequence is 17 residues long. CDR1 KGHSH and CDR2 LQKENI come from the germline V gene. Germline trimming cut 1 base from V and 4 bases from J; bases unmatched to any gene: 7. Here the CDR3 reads CASSPRAKTSGGETQYF. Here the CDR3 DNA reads TGTGCCAGCTCACCACGGGCGAAGACTAGCGGGGGAGAGACCCAGTACTTC.

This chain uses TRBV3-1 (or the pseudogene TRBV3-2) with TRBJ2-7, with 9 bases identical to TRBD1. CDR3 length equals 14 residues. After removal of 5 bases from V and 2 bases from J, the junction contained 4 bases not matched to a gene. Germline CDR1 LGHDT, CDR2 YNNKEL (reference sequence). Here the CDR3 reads CASSWGQGTYEQYF. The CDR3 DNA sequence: TGTGCCAGCAGCTGGGGACAGGGAACCTACGAGCAGTACTTC.

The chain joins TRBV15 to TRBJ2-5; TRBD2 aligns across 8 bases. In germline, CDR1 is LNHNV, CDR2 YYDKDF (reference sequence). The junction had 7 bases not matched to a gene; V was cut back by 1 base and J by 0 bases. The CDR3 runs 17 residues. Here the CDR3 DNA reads TGTGCCACCAGCAGAGTTCCGGGGGGGGCCTACCAAGAGACCCAGTACTTC. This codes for CATSRVPGGAYQETQYF.

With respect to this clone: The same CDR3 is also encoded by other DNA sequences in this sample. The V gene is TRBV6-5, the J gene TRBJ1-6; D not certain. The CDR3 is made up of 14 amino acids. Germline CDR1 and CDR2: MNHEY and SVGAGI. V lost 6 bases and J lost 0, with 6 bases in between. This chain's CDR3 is CASSRSSYNSPLHF. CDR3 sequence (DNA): TGTGCCAGCAGCCGGAGCTCCTATAATTCACCCCTCCACTTT.

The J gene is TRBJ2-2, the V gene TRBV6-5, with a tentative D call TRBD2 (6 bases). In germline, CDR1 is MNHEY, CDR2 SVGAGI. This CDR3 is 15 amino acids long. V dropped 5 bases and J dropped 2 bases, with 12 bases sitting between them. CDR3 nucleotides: TGTGCCAGCAGTACATGGGACTTCAACACCGGGGAGCTGTTTTTT. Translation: CASSTWDFNTGELFF.

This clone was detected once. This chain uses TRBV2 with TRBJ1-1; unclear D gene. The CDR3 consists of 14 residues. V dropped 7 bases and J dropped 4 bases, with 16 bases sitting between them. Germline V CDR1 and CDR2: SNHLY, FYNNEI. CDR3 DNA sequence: TGTGCCAGCATAGTGGAGGGTGGCCGCACTGAAGCTTTCTTT. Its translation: CASIVEGGRTEAFF.

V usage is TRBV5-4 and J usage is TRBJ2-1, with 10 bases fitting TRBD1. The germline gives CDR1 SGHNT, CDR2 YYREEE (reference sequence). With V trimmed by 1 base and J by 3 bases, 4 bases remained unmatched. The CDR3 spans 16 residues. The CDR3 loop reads CASSLPGTGVYNEQFF. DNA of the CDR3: TGTGCCAGCAGCTTGCCCGGGACAGGGGTCTACAATGAGCAGTTCTTC.

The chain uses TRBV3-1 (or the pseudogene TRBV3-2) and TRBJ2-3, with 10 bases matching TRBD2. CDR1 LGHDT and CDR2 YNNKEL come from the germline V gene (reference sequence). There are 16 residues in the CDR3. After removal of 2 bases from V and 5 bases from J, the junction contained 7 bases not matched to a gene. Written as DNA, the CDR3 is TGTGCCAGCAGCCAAAACATAGCGGGGGGCGGAGATACGCAGTATTTT. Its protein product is CASSQNIAGGGDTQYF.

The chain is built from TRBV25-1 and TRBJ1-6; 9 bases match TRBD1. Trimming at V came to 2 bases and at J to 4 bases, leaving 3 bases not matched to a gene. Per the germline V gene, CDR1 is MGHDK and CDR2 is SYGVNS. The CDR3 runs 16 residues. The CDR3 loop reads CASSETGGGYNSPLHF. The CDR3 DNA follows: TGTGCCAGCAGTGAAACAGGGGGCGGGTATAATTCACCCCTCCACTTT.